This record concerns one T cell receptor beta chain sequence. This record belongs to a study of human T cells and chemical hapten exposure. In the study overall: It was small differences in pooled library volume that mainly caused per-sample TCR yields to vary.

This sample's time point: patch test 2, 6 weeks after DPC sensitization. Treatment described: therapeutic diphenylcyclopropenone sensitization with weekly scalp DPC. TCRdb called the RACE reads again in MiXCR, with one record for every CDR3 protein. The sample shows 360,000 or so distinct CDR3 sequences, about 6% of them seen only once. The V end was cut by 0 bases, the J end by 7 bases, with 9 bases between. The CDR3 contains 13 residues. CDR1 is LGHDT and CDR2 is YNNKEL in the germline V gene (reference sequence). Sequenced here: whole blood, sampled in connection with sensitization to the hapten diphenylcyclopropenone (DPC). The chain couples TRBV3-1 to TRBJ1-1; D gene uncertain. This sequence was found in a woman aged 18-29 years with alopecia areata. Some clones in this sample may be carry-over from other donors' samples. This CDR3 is CASSQDRSGEAFF. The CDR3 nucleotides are TGTGCCAGCAGCCAAGACCGGTCGGGTGAAGCTTTCTTT.